A single sample is the source of the 6 T cell receptor beta chains below, sequenced in a study of OX40 agonist ivuxolimab in advanced cancers. Libraries were built with the immunoSEQ multiplex PCR assay. TCRdb re-hosts the immuneACCESS table, in-frame sequences only. Its copies lack some clones; in the studies checked, an unresolved V gene accounts for under half of them, and the cause for the rest is not known. The sample profile shows around 75,000 clones; 80% to 90% of them were found once. The ten biggest clones cover under 2.5% of the sample. The specimen comprised CD4+ or CD8+ T cells sorted from blood, sampled in a trial of the OX40 agonist ivuxolimab. Source of these receptors: an adult with an advanced solid tumor such as melanoma, head and neck, liver or kidney cancer.

This clone was seen just once. This chain links TRBV2 with TRBJ2-5; 8 nucleotides line up with TRBD2. The CDR3 has 15 amino acids. Trimming removed 6 bases from V and 5 bases from J; junction bases left unmatched: 11. Per the germline V gene, CDR1 is SNHLY and CDR2 is FYNNEI. Here the CDR3 DNA reads TGTGCCAGCAGAACTACAAGCGGGAGATCTGAGACCCAGTACTTC. Its protein is CASRTTSGRSETQYF.

In regard to this clone: This CDR3 is also generated by other DNA sequences in the sample. The rearrangement uses TRBV7-2 and TRBJ1-2; D is unclear. The CDR3 has 11 amino acids. CDR1 SGHTA and CDR2 FQGNSA come from the germline V gene. V was shortened by 5 bases and J by 4 bases, with 5 bases between the two germline ends. CDR3 protein: CASSPGYGYTF. DNA of the CDR3: TGTGCCAGCAGCCCGGGCTATGGCTACACCTTC.

This chain uses TRBV7-9 with TRBJ1-4; 9 nucleotides agree with TRBD1. The CDR3 totals 15 residues. CDR1 is SEHNR, CDR2 FQNEAQ, per germline (reference sequence). The junction had 10 bases not matched to a gene; V was cut back by 7 bases and J by 7 bases. This CDR3 reads CASTASGTGSEKLFF. The CDR3 DNA follows: TGTGCCAGCACCGCCTCCGGGACAGGGTCTGAAAAACTGTTTTTT. The whole variable domain, remainder taken from reference TRBV7-9 and TRBJ1-4, is DTGVSQNPRHKITKRGQNVTFRCDPISEHNRLYWYRQTLGQGPEFLTYFQNEAQLEKSRLLSDRFSAERPKGSFSTLEIQRTEQGDSAMYLCASTASGTGSEKLFFGSGTQLSVL.

Here the CDR3 DNA reads TGTGCCAGCAGTTTTGGGAGACGGGGGACTACCGAGCAGTACTTC. It translates to CASSFGRRGTTEQYF. The J gene is TRBJ2-7, the V gene TRBV28; 7 bases are a match to TRBD2. CDR1 MDHEN and CDR2 SYDVKM come from the germline V gene. The CDR3 extends over 15 amino acids. V shed 3 bases, J shed 6 bases, and the junction held 11 bases outside the gene matches.

The chain joins TRBV6-6 to TRBJ2-7, with 7 positions matching TRBD1. Germline loops: CDR1 MNHNY, CDR2 SVGAGI (reference sequence). The CDR3 consists of 15 residues. V was clipped by 5 bases and J by 2 bases; unmatched bases: 9. The CDR3 DNA reads as TGTGCCAGCAGTGAGACCGGGACAGCCACCTACGAGCAGTACTTC. It is translated as CASSETGTATYEQYF.

The J gene is TRBJ2-2, the V gene TRBV7-9, with 7 bases aligning to TRBD1. Germline V lookup: CDR1 SEHNR, CDR2 FQNEAQ (reference sequence). The ends lost 10 bases at V and 3 bases at J; junction bases unmatched: 8. There are 14 residues in the CDR3. The CDR3 coding sequence is TGTGCCATCCAGGACAGGAGCTACACCGGGGAGCTGTTTTTT. Protein product: CAIQDRSYTGELFF. Drawing the rest from reference TRBV7-9 and TRBJ2-2, the complete variable domain is DTGVSQNPRHKITKRGQNVTFRCDPISEHNRLYWYRQTLGQGPEFLTYFQNEAQLEKSRLLSDRFSAERPKGSFSTLEIQRTEQGDSAMYLCAIQDRSYTGELFFGEGSRLTVL.